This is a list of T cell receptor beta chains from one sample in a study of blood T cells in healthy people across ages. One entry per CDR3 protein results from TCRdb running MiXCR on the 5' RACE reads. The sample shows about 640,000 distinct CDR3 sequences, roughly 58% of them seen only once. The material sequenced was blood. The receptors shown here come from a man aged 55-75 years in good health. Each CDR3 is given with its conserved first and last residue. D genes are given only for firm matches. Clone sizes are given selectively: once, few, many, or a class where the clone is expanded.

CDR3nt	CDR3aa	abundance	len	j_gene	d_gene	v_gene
TGCGCCAGCAGCCAAGAGGGGGAGGGTAGACCTCAAAGGGGCTACACCTTC	CASSQEGEGRPQRGYTF	few	17	TRBJ1-2	.	TRBV4-1
TGTGCCACCAGCAGAGATCTTTCCGCTAGCACAGATACGCAGTATTTT	CATSRDLSASTDTQYF	.	16	TRBJ2-3	.	TRBV15
TGCAGTGCTAGCGGGGGGACAGAATTAAATTCACCCCTCCACTTT	CSASGGTELNSPLHF	.	15	TRBJ1-6	TRBD1	TRBV20-1
TGTGCCAGCAGTGTGGGGGGTGAGCAGTTCTTC	CASSVGGEQFF	.	11	TRBJ2-1	.	TRBV28
TGCAGCGTTGAAGAGGGGGCGAACTATGGCTACACCTTC	CSVEEGANYGYTF	.	13	TRBJ1-2	.	TRBV29-1
TGCAGCGCCGGGACTTCACAGTTGGCAGATACGCAGTATTTT	CSAGTSQLADTQYF	.	14	TRBJ2-3	.	TRBV29-1
TGTGCCAGCAGCGTCAACCGACAGGCCTATGGCTACACCTTC	CASSVNRQAYGYTF	.	14	TRBJ1-2	.	TRBV9
TGTGCCAGCAGCCCTACTAGCGGGGGGGCCGGCACAGATACGCAGTATTTT	CASSPTSGGAGTDTQYF	.	17	TRBJ2-3	TRBD2	TRBV4-2
TGTGCCAGCAGCCAGGGGGGGACAAACTATGGCTACACCTTC	CASSQGGTNYGYTF	.	14	TRBJ1-2	.	TRBV14
TGTGCCAGCAGCGTAGCCCGGACTAGCGGGGTACGCTACAATGAGCAGTTCTTC	CASSVARTSGVRYNEQFF	.	18	TRBJ2-1	TRBD2	TRBV9
TGTGCCAGCAGTGAACACCGGGAGGGGATTCAGTACTTC	CASSEHREGIQYF	.	13	TRBJ2-4	TRBD2	TRBV6-1
TGTGCCAGCAGCCAAGACAACCACAATGAGCAGTTCTTC	CASSQDNHNEQFF	many	13	TRBJ2-1	.	TRBV3-1
TGTGCCAGCAGCGTAGGGGACGTAGAGACCCAGTACTTC	CASSVGDVETQYF	few	13	TRBJ2-5	.	TRBV7-2
TGTGCCAGCAGCCAAGATGACCGGGGGGTGGATACGCAGTATTTT	CASSQDDRGVDTQYF	.	15	TRBJ2-3	TRBD2	TRBV4-2
TGCGCCAGCAGCCCAGGACTAGCGGGGGTGTCCTGGGATACGCAGTATTTT	CASSPGLAGVSWDTQYF	.	17	TRBJ2-3	TRBD2	TRBV10-2
TGTGCCAGCAGCCCCCGCGGGGGAACTGGCTACACCTTC	CASSPRGGTGYTF	few	13	TRBJ1-2	.	TRBV7-6
TGTGCCAGCAGCCAAGATCCGGCAGCGGGGAGGAATGAGCAGTACTTC	CASSQDPAAGRNEQYF	.	16	TRBJ2-5	TRBD2	TRBV3-1
TGTGCCAGCAGCAAAGAAGGGGGGACTAGCGGGGCAGGACAGTTCTTC	CASSKEGGTSGAGQFF	.	16	TRBJ2-1	.	TRBV21-1
TGTGCCAGCTCACCGCCCTGGGACAGCCTCCAAGAGACCCAGTACTTC	CASSPPWDSLQETQYF	.	16	TRBJ2-5	TRBD1	TRBV18
TGTGCCAGCAGTGAAACAGGGGGCGACGGGGCCAAAAACATTCAGTACTTC	CASSETGGDGAKNIQYF	.	17	TRBJ2-4	TRBD1	TRBV2
TGTGCCAGCAGAGTTTCCCGAGGGGGAGGGCCCACTGAAGCTTTCTTT	CASRVSRGGGPTEAFF	.	16	TRBJ1-1	.	TRBV9
TGTGCCATCAGTGCCCCTGAAGAGGACAGGAGGGCCGAGCAGTACTTC	CAISAPEEDRRAEQYF	few	16	TRBJ2-7	.	TRBV10-3
TGTGCCAGCAGTCTTTCCACGTGGACACAGCTTCCTGGCGAGCAGTACTTC	CASSLSTWTQLPGEQYF	.	17	TRBJ2-7	.	TRBV12-3/TRBV12-4
TGCGCCAGCAGTGAGATGGATTCACCCCTCCACTTT	CASSEMDSPLHF	.	12	TRBJ1-6	.	TRBV10-2